These T cell receptor beta chains were read from a single sample in a study of blood T cells in healthy people across ages. TCRdb recomputed calls from the 5' RACE reads with MiXCR, one row per CDR3 protein. The top ten clones hold 2% to 2.5% of a sample with over 1,500,000 distinct CDR3 sequences, 49% of them seen once. Sequences were obtained from blood. The receptors were sampled from a woman in her 40s in good health. CDR3s include the opening cysteine and the closing phenylalanine or tryptophan. The D gene is left open where the match is weak. The size field is filled for only some rows; it gives once, few, many or a size class.

len,v_gene,abundance,j_gene,d_gene,CDR3aa,CDR3nt
13,TRBV6-5,.,TRBJ1-1,.,CASRPRGATEAFF,TGTGCCAGCAGGCCACGGGGGGCCACTGAAGCTTTCTTT
15,TRBV4-3,few,TRBJ1-2,.,CASSQEPRTNYGYTF,TGCGCCAGCAGCCAAGAACCCAGGACGAACTATGGCTACACCTTC
13,TRBV4-2,many,TRBJ2-5,.,CASSQDPGETQYF,TGCGCCAGCAGCCAAGACCCCGGGGAGACCCAGTACTTC
12,TRBV2,few,TRBJ2-5,.,CASSAPDETQYF,TGTGCCAGCAGTGCGCCGGATGAGACCCAGTACTTC
15,TRBV7-2,.,TRBJ2-3,TRBD2,CASSRGLGLASTQDF,TGTGCCAGCAGCCGTGGGCTAGGACTAGCCAGCACGCAGGATTTT
19,TRBV7-9,.,TRBJ1-2,TRBD1,CASSLVLGQGQGPGYGYTF,TGTGCCAGCAGCTTAGTACTCGGACAGGGGCAAGGACCGGGATATGGCTACACCTTC
13,TRBV6-2/TRBV6-3,.,TRBJ2-3,.,CASRKDQVDTQYF,TGTGCCAGCAGAAAGGACCAGGTTGATACGCAGTATTTT
17,TRBV5-1,.,TRBJ2-1,.,CASSLLAQGSSYNEQFF,TGCGCCAGCAGCTTGCTCGCCCAGGGAAGCTCCTACAATGAGCAGTTCTTC
15,TRBV15,few,TRBJ2-5,TRBD1,CATSRGGDRAETQYF,TGTGCCACCAGCCGAGGGGGCGACAGGGCTGAGACCCAGTACTTC
16,TRBV7-4,few,TRBJ2-3,TRBD1,CASSSRGTGMSDTQYF,TGTGCCAGCAGCTCCCGCGGGACAGGGATGTCAGATACGCAGTATTTT
15,TRBV5-1,few,TRBJ2-1,TRBD2,CASTLDGGAYNEQFF,TGCGCCAGCACCCTTGACGGGGGGGCCTACAATGAGCAGTTCTTC
16,TRBV7-2,.,TRBJ2-4,.,CASSLDSGPLSEIQYF,TGTGCCAGCAGCTTAGATTCGGGCCCCCTCAGTGAGATTCAGTACTTC
20,TRBV6-5,.,TRBJ2-3,TRBD2,CASSYRLAGSFLHRTDTQYF,TGTGCCAGCAGTTACCGGCTAGCGGGGTCCTTCCTCCACCGCACAGATACGCAGTATTTT
17,TRBV5-6,once,TRBJ2-3,.,CASSLLRAAERRDTQYF,TGTGCCAGCAGCTTGTTGCGGGCCGCCGAGCGTAGAGATACGCAGTATTTT
14,TRBV6-1,.,TRBJ1-2,.,CASRNTGSNYGYTF,TGTGCCAGTAGAAATACAGGGTCTAACTATGGCTACACCTTC
15,TRBV11-2,.,TRBJ2-1,.,CASSLDHRLGDEQFF,TGTGCCAGCAGCTTAGATCATCGGTTGGGCGATGAGCAGTTCTTC
14,TRBV3-1,.,TRBJ2-5,.,CASSQTPSVETQYF,TGTGCCAGCAGCCAGACACCTAGCGTAGAGACCCAGTACTTC
14,TRBV5-1,few,TRBJ1-2,.,CASSLPGRPYGYTF,TGCGCCAGCAGCTTGCCAGGACGCCCCTATGGCTACACCTTC
13,TRBV7-2,.,TRBJ2-5,TRBD1,CASSGTGLKTQYF,TGTGCCAGCAGCGGGACAGGGTTGAAGACCCAGTACTTC
13,TRBV27,.,TRBJ2-1,TRBD2,CASSWGSGTEQFF,TGTGCCAGCAGTTGGGGTAGCGGGACAGAGCAGTTCTTC
17,TRBV24-1,once,TRBJ2-1,.,CATSDLGGALSYNEQFF,TGTGCCACCAGTGATTTAGGGGGGGCTTTGTCCTACAATGAGCAGTTCTTC
16,TRBV6-5,few,TRBJ1-6,.,CASSYPSGLGGSPLHF,TGTGCCAGCAGTTACCCCAGTGGGCTTGGGGGTTCACCCCTCCACTTT
15,TRBV6-5,.,TRBJ2-5,TRBD1,CASSPQPTGGEAQYF,TGTGCCAGCAGTCCTCAACCAACAGGGGGAGAGGCCCAGTACTTC
11,TRBV6-6,many,TRBJ2-3,.,CASSYSNTQYF,TGTGCCAGCAGTTACTCTAATACGCAGTATTTT
16,TRBV6-5,.,TRBJ2-1,TRBD2,CASRPGTRVSYNEQFF,TGTGCCAGCAGACCCGGGACTAGGGTTTCCTACAATGAGCAGTTCTTC
16,TRBV6-2/TRBV6-3,.,TRBJ1-5,TRBD1,CASSYKGGLVGQPQHF,TGTGCCAGCAGTTACAAAGGGGGCCTGGTTGGACAGCCCCAGCATTTT
15,TRBV6-6,.,TRBJ2-3,TRBD1,CASITTGAPSDTQYF,TGTGCCAGCATCACGACAGGGGCCCCTTCAGATACGCAGTATTTT
15,TRBV9,few,TRBJ2-1,.,CASSPGSHNYNEQFF,TGTGCCAGCAGCCCGGGGTCTCACAACTACAATGAGCAGTTCTTC
15,TRBV7-2,.,TRBJ1-2,TRBD1,CASSLMTGRGEGYTF,TGTGCCAGCAGCTTAATGACAGGGCGAGGGGAAGGCTACACCTTC
12,TRBV11-2,.,TRBJ2-1,.,CASKRAQETQFF,TGTGCCAGCAAGAGGGCTCAAGAGACCCAGTTCTTC
11,TRBV12-5,many,TRBJ2-3,.,CASGLGDTQYF,TGTGCCAGCGGACTTGGGGATACGCAGTATTTT
14,TRBV6-5,.,TRBJ2-7,TRBD2,CASSYGDRLAEQYF,TGTGCCAGCAGCTACGGTGATCGACTAGCAGAGCAGTACTTC
16,TRBV2,.,TRBJ2-1,.,CASSGGTDIFYNEQFF,TGTGCCAGCAGTGGCGGGACAGATATATTCTACAATGAGCAGTTCTTC
15,TRBV4-2,.,TRBJ2-2,TRBD1,CASSQEDRDAGELFF,TGTGCCAGCAGCCAAGAGGACAGGGATGCCGGGGAGCTGTTTTTT
14,TRBV13,.,TRBJ1-2,TRBD1,CASSPGRQGYGYTF,TGTGCCAGCAGCCCCGGAAGACAGGGCTATGGCTACACCTTC
18,TRBV4-3,.,TRBJ2-1,TRBD1,CASSQVLGGTGQGNEQFF,TGCGCCAGCAGCCAAGTCCTCGGCGGGACAGGGCAGGGGAATGAGCAGTTCTTC
17,TRBV6-1,.,TRBJ2-3,TRBD2,CASSEVVLAGATDTQYF,TGTGCCAGCAGTGAAGTCGTCCTAGCGGGGGCTACAGATACGCAGTATTTT
15,TRBV20-1,few,TRBJ2-6,TRBD2,CSAKAGTSGANVLTF,TGCAGTGCTAAAGCGGGGACCTCTGGGGCCAACGTCCTGACTTTC